This TCR beta chain was identified during a study of somatic mutations in cytotoxic T cells in rheumatoid arthritis. Study overall: Purity of nearly 100% was reached when some V beta antibody-stained T-cell populations were flow-sorted, including V beta1+ cells sequenced for TCRB.

V was shortened by 7 bases and J by 3 bases, with 19 bases between the two germline ends. This CDR3 has 16 residues. CDR1 is MNHEY, CDR2 SMNVEV, per germline (reference sequence). Overall study results and limits: Patients with rheumatoid arthritis did not differ significantly from age-matched healthy controls in CD8+ T-cell clonality.

About this clone itself: Its target is not known.

TCRdb's table, derived via immunoSEQ multiplex PCR, lists solely in-frame clones and lacks some. The sample consists of about 26,000 clones, more than 75% of them appearing once. The specimen was CD8+ T cells sorted from blood. The sequence came from a man in his fifties in good health. This rearrangement joins TRBV27 to TRBJ2-1; D perhaps matches TRBD1 (5 bases). The CDR3 region has the DNA TGTGCCAGCACTTTCGCGTGGGGCGAGAGCTACAATGAGCAGTTCTTC. Its protein product is CASTFAWGESYNEQFF.